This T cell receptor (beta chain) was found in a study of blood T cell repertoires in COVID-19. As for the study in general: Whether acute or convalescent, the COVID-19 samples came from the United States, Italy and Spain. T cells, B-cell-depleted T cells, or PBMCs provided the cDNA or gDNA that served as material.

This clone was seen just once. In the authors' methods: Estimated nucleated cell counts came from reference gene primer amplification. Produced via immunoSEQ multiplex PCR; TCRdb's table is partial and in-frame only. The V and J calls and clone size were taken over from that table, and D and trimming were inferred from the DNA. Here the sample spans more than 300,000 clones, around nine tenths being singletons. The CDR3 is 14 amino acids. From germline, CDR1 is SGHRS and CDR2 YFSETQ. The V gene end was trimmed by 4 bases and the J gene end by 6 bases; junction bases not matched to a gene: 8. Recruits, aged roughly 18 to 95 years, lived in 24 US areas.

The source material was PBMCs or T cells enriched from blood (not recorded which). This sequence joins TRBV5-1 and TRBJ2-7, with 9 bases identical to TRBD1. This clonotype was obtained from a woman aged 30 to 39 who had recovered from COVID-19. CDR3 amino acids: CASSNRDRVFEQYF. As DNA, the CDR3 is TGCGCCAGCAGCAACCGGGACAGGGTGTTCGAGCAGTACTTC.